Listed below are T cell receptor beta chains from one sample, sequenced in a study of post-analysis software for immune sequencing data. TCRdb recomputed calls from the PCR reads with MiXCR, one row per CDR3 protein. Of 650,000 to 850,000 distinct CDR3 sequences listed, roughly 50% are singletons. Source material: blood. These receptors were obtained from a girl between 5 and 17 years old with multiple sclerosis. Each CDR3 is given with its conserved first and last residue. The D gene is left open where the match is weak. A row's size may be missing; if present it is once, few, many or a size class.

-	TRBV11-3	-	TRBJ2-7	CASKLSGSDEQYF	TGTGCCAGCAAACTATCGGGGTCCGACGAGCAGTACTTC
-	TRBV6-1	-	TRBJ2-3	CASSGGDGSTDTQYF	TGTGCCAGCAGTGGCGGCGACGGTAGCACAGATACGCAGTATTTT
-	TRBV7-2	TRBD2	TRBJ2-7	CASTGREGPYEQYF	TGTGCCAGCACGGGGCGGGAGGGTCCCTACGAGCAGTACTTC
-	TRBV20-1	TRBD2	TRBJ2-1	CSARDMLAGEGSYNEQFF	TGCAGTGCTAGAGATATGCTAGCGGGAGAGGGGTCCTACAATGAGCAGTTCTTC
few	TRBV29-1	TRBD2	TRBJ2-1	CSVDSSGRAYNEQFF	TGCAGCGTTGATTCCAGCGGGAGAGCTTACAATGAGCAGTTCTTC
few	TRBV12-3/TRBV12-4	-	TRBJ2-6	CASNTGFFSSGANVLTF	TGTGCCAGCAACACAGGGTTTTTTAGCTCTGGGGCCAACGTCCTGACTTTC
-	TRBV11-2	-	TRBJ2-7	CASSQVRAAFSYEQYF	TGTGCCAGCAGCCAAGTCCGGGCCGCTTTCTCCTACGAGCAGTACTTC
few	TRBV20-1	TRBD2	TRBJ2-5	CSAKRGSSGWYQETQYF	TGCAGTGCTAAAAGAGGTAGTAGCGGGTGGTACCAAGAGACCCAGTACTTC
-	TRBV20-1	TRBD2	TRBJ2-3	CSADGLAGGDTQYF	TGCAGTGCCGATGGACTAGCGGGAGGAGATACGCAGTATTTT
-	TRBV30	TRBD2	TRBJ2-1	CAWSGPGGGSSYNEQFF	TGTGCCTGGAGTGGACCCGGGGGGGGCAGCTCCTACAATGAGCAGTTCTTC
many	TRBV5-6	-	TRBJ2-1	CASSLASYNEQFF	TGTGCCAGCAGCTTGGCCTCGTACAATGAGCAGTTCTTC
few	TRBV7-2	TRBD2	TRBJ2-3	CASSRLAGDSDTQYF	TGTGCCAGCAGCCGACTAGCGGGAGATTCTGATACGCAGTATTTT
many	TRBV20-1	TRBD1	TRBJ1-2	CSARDQGQSTHGYTF	TGCAGTGCTAGAGATCAGGGACAGTCCACCCATGGCTACACCTTC
-	TRBV20-1	-	TRBJ2-1	CSAEDWSSYNEQFF	TGCAGTGCTGAGGACTGGAGCTCCTACAATGAGCAGTTCTTC
few	TRBV7-3	TRBD2	TRBJ2-3	CASSALAGALDTQYF	TGTGCCAGCAGCGCCCTAGCGGGAGCCTTAGATACGCAGTATTTT
many	TRBV18	-	TRBJ2-7	CASSPSGARREQYF	TGTGCCAGCTCACCATCCGGGGCGCGACGTGAGCAGTACTTC
once	TRBV20-1	-	TRBJ1-5	CRFDRTYQPQHF	TGCAGATTCGACAGGACTTATCAGCCCCAGCATTTT
-	TRBV7-2	TRBD1	TRBJ2-1	CASSLVGGWGNEQFF	TGTGCCAGCAGCTTAGTAGGGGGCTGGGGAAATGAGCAGTTCTTC
few	TRBV6-2/TRBV6-3	-	TRBJ1-2	CASSYLGAVNYGYTF	TGTGCCAGCAGTTACTTGGGAGCCGTTAACTATGGCTACACCTTC
-	TRBV7-2	TRBD1	TRBJ2-7	CASSLGGTGGYEQYF	TGTGCCAGCAGCTTAGGTGGGACAGGGGGATACGAGCAGTACTTC
-	TRBV5-1	-	TRBJ1-4	CASSFPVDSLSEKLFF	TGCGCCAGCAGCTTCCCCGTGGACAGCTTGAGTGAAAAACTGTTTTTT
few	TRBV3-1	-	TRBJ2-7	CASSQTAEQYF	TGTGCCAGCAGCCAGACGGCCGAGCAGTACTTC
few	TRBV20-1	TRBD1	TRBJ2-2	CSARTGAGTGELFF	TGCAGTGCCCGGACAGGGGCCGGGACCGGGGAGCTGTTTTTT
few	TRBV10-1	-	TRBJ2-1	CASSEGPVNEQFF	TGCGCCAGCAGTGAGGGGCCCGTCAATGAGCAGTTCTTC
-	TRBV12-5	-	TRBJ1-1	CASGLEGAFF	TGTGCTAGTGGTTTGGAGGGGGCTTTCTTT
-	TRBV12-3/TRBV12-4	-	TRBJ2-1	CASSFGGSWFF	TGTGCCAGCAGTTTCGGCGGATCTTGGTTCTTC
-	TRBV20-1	-	TRBJ1-6	CSAYPPPGNSPLHF	TGCAGTGCCTACCCTCCCCCGGGCAATTCACCCCTCCACTTT
-	TRBV20-1	TRBD2	TRBJ2-3	CSVRPPGLGTDTQYF	TGCAGTGTTAGACCACCGGGACTAGGCACAGATACGCAGTATTTT
few	TRBV13	-	TRBJ1-2	CASSLGPGGNGYTF	TGTGCCAGCAGCTTAGGCCCGGGAGGGAATGGCTACACCTTC
few	TRBV27	TRBD2	TRBJ2-7	CASSPLGLAAYEQYF	TGTGCCAGCAGTCCCCTAGGACTAGCGGCCTACGAGCAGTACTTC
-	TRBV10-3	TRBD1	TRBJ2-1	CAISEGTGSNEQFF	TGTGCCATCAGTGAGGGGACAGGGAGCAATGAGCAGTTCTTC
few	TRBV7-9	-	TRBJ2-5	CASSPKERPRPQETQYF	TGTGCCAGCAGCCCTAAGGAGCGACCGAGACCCCAAGAGACCCAGTACTTC
-	TRBV4-3	TRBD2	TRBJ2-5	CASSQWGGETQYF	TGCGCCAGCAGCCAATGGGGGGGAGAGACCCAGTACTTC
-	TRBV25-1	-	TRBJ2-7	CASSESGYGYEQYF	TGTGCCAGCAGTGAGTCCGGGTATGGCTACGAGCAGTACTTC
-	TRBV20-1	-	TRBJ2-1	CSGFGGNSYNEQFF	TGCAGTGGCTTCGGCGGAAACTCCTACAATGAGCAGTTCTTC
few	TRBV29-1	-	TRBJ2-7	CSVDRWERGYYEQYF	TGCAGCGTTGATCGGTGGGAGAGGGGCTACTACGAGCAGTACTTC
-	TRBV28	-	TRBJ2-1	CASSDSYESYNEQFF	TGTGCCAGCAGTGACTCCTACGAATCCTACAATGAGCAGTTCTTC
once	TRBV15	TRBD1	TRBJ1-1	CAASRGGGTGKLNTEAFF	TGTGCCGCCAGCAGAGGCGGGGGGACAGGGAAACTGAACACTGAAGCTTTCTTT
few	TRBV29-1	TRBD2	TRBJ2-7	CSVAGQGGTIGTGLAGSEQYF	TGCAGCGTTGCGGGACAGGGAGGGACCATAGGAACCGGACTAGCGGGAAGCGAGCAGTACTTC
once	TRBV7-3	-	TRBJ2-1	CASSLRGPVPDEQFF	TGTGCCAGCAGCTTGCGGGGGCCGGTCCCGGATGAGCAGTTCTTC
-	TRBV19	-	TRBJ1-5	CASSIGTTQPQHF	TGTGCCAGTAGTATAGGAACGACACAGCCCCAGCATTTT
-	TRBV7-3	-	TRBJ1-2	CASSLGHGPVGYTF	TGTGCCAGCAGTTTAGGACACGGACCCGTTGGCTACACCTTC
-	TRBV9	-	TRBJ2-3	CASSDSHRGDTQYF	TGTGCCAGCAGCGACTCCCATCGAGGAGATACGCAGTATTTT
-	TRBV12-3/TRBV12-4	TRBD2	TRBJ2-7	CASSGLGAYEQYF	TGTGCCAGCAGCGGACTAGGAGCCTACGAGCAGTACTTC
-	TRBV20-1	-	TRBJ2-1	CSARDGTGILERFF	TGCAGTGCTAGGGATGGAACAGGGATTCTTGAGCGGTTCTTC
-	TRBV3-1	TRBD2	TRBJ2-3	CASSKTSGRAAVTDTQYF	TGTGCCAGCAGCAAGACTAGCGGGAGGGCCGCGGTCACAGATACGCAGTATTTT
-	TRBV20-1	-	TRBJ1-4	CSATMGGAGEKLFF	TGCAGTGCTACAATGGGGGGGGCCGGGGAAAAACTGTTTTTT
-	TRBV15	-	TRBJ1-4	CATSRDQRRFRDDKLFF	TGTGCCACCAGCAGAGATCAAAGAAGATTCAGGGATGACAAACTGTTTTTT
few	TRBV24-1	-	TRBJ2-1	CATSDRRDWMSEQFF	TGTGCCACCAGTGATCGCCGGGACTGGATGAGTGAGCAGTTCTTC
-	TRBV5-1	TRBD1	TRBJ1-5	CASSPTGQGANQPQHF	TGCGCCAGCAGCCCTACGGGACAGGGGGCGAATCAGCCCCAGCATTTT